The 23 T cell receptor beta chains reported below all come from one sample, sequenced in a study of long-term antiretroviral therapy in people with HIV. Survey level was the resolution at which the v3.0 immunoSEQ assay ran. TCRdb's copy holds only in-frame clones and misses some; the assay was immunoSEQ multiplex PCR. Among tens of thousands of clones, more than 70% were seen once, and the ten largest hold 4.8%. The material sequenced was unsorted PBMCs, taken 0.8 years after starting antiretroviral therapy. The receptors stem from a woman in her 30s with HIV.

This clone was seen only a few times. This chain uses TRBV7-3 with TRBJ2-7; TRBD2 aligns across 11 bases. Germline assignment: CDR1 SGHTA and CDR2 FQGTGA. The CDR3 loop spans 15 amino acids. V shed 5 bases, J shed 0 bases, and the junction held 3 bases outside the gene matches. The chain's CDR3 is CASSVSGGASYEQYF. The CDR3 region has the DNA TGTGCCAGCAGCGTTAGCGGGGGGGCCTCCTACGAGCAGTACTTC.

The chain joins TRBV18 to TRBJ1-4, with D uncertain. Trimming cost V 6 bases and J 1 base, with 9 bases left between them. In germline, CDR1 is KGHSH, CDR2 LQKENI. The CDR3 runs 14 residues. CDR3 region: CASSLTETNEKLFF. Written as DNA, the CDR3 is TGTGCCAGCTCCCTTACAGAAACTAATGAAAAACTGTTTTTT.

This clone was detected only once. The CDR3 is CASSFYSQGAGNTIYF. In nucleotides, the CDR3 is TGCGCCAGCAGCTTCTATTCGCAGGGGGCTGGAAACACCATATATTTT. The chain joins TRBV5-1 to TRBJ1-3, with TRBD1 identical over 7 bases. This CDR3 is built from 16 residues. Trimming cost V 2 bases and J 2 bases; bases outside gene matches: 7. Germline V gene lookup returns CDR1 SGHRS and CDR2 YFSETQ.

About this clone itself: Other DNA sequences in the same sample also yield this CDR3. V and J are TRBV10-2 and TRBJ2-7; the D is unclear. This CDR3 has 11 residues. Per germline, CDR1 WSHSY and CDR2 SAAADI. Trimming took off 4 bases at V and 2 bases at J, with 3 bases between the two ends. This CDR3 reads CASSGPYEQYF. The CDR3 nucleotides read TGCGCCAGCAGTGGCCCCTACGAGCAGTACTTC.

The chain couples TRBV27 to TRBJ2-3, with D possibly TRBD1 on 6 matching bases. Trimming took 3 bases from V and 2 from J, leaving 12 bases between them. Germline V gene sequence: CDR1 MNHEY, CDR2 SMNVEV (reference sequence). CDR3 size: 15 residues. The CDR3 DNA reads as TGTGCCAGCAGTTTCTACGGACAGTCCACAGATACGCAGTATTTT. Translated: CASSFYGQSTDTQYF.

The genes are TRBV4-1 and TRBJ2-2; D is perhaps TRBD2 (7 bases). Deletions cut 0 bases from V and 8 bases from J, with 13 bases between. Per germline, CDR1 MGHRA and CDR2 YSYEKL. The CDR3 runs 15 residues. In DNA form, the CDR3 reads TGCGCCAGCAGCCAAGAACCCGGGGGGCAGGGGGAGCTGTTTTTT. Its translation: CASSQEPGGQGELFF.

V is TRBV25-1 and J is TRBJ2-5, with 8 bases that match TRBD1. V trimming: 7 bases; J trimming: 7 bases; junction bases outside the gene matches: 2. Germline V gene sequence: CDR1 MGHDK, CDR2 SYGVNS. The CDR3 spans 11 residues. This chain's CDR3 is CASTGQGTQYF. CDR3 nucleotide sequence: TGTGCCAGCACCGGACAGGGGACCCAGTACTTC.

V usage is TRBV9 and J usage is TRBJ2-1; D might be TRBD2 (6 bases). Germline CDR1 SGDLS, CDR2 YYNGEE. Trimming removed 0 bases from V and 2 bases from J, with 9 bases in between. The CDR3 spans 15 residues. This CDR3 is CASSVAGGTYNEQFF. CDR3 nucleotide sequence: TGTGCCAGCAGCGTAGCGGGCGGGACCTACAATGAGCAGTTCTTC.

Judged by abundance, this clone is medium-sized. This chain links TRBV2 with TRBJ2-1, with 12 bases aligning to TRBD2. Germline CDR1 SNHLY, CDR2 FYNNEI. The CDR3 spans 14 residues. Trimming took 7 bases from V and 4 from J; bases not matched to a gene: 2. The CDR3 DNA follows: TGTGCCAGCATCGGGACTAGCGGGTACAATGAGCAGTTCTTC. This sequence encodes CASIGTSGYNEQFF. Filled out from reference TRBV2 and TRBJ2-1, the complete variable domain reads EPEVTQTPSHQVTQMGQEVILRCVPISNHLYFYWYRQILGQKVEFLVSFYNNEISEKSEIFDDQFSVERPDGSNFTLKIRSTKLEDSAMYFCASIGTSGYNEQFFGPGTRLTVL.

The V and J genes are TRBV19 and TRBJ1-2; tentative D call: TRBD1 (5 bases). In germline, CDR1 is LNHDA, CDR2 SQIVND (reference sequence). The V and J ends lost 5 bases and 4 bases respectively, with 14 bases between them. The CDR3 spans 14 residues. Here the CDR3 DNA reads TGTGCCAGTAGTTCCCGTCGCGGGGGCTATGGCTACACCTTC. Its protein is CASSSRRGGYGYTF.

The rearrangement uses TRBV2 and TRBJ2-1, with D tentatively TRBD1 or TRBD2 (5 bases each). V gave up 11 bases and J gave up 15 bases, with 23 bases separating them. The CDR3 loop spans 12 amino acids. Germline V gene lookup returns CDR1 SNHLY and CDR2 FYNNEI. In DNA form, the CDR3 reads TGTGCCGGCACTCCTTGGGACCGCCGACTGTTCTTC. Translated, it gives CAGTPWDRRLFF. The full variable domain, completed using reference TRBV2 and TRBJ2-1, is EPEVTQTPSHQVTQMGQEVILRCVPISNHLYFYWYRQILGQKVEFLVSFYNNEISEKSEIFDDQFSVERPDGSNFTLKIRSTKLEDSAMYFCAGTPWDRRLFFGPGTRLTVL.

Here the CDR3 reads CASSLGTANTEAFF. CDR3 DNA: TGTGCCAGCAGCTTAGGGACGGCGAACACTGAAGCTTTCTTT. The chain carries TRBV7-3 and TRBJ1-1; a weak D match, TRBD1 (5 bases). The CDR3 covers 14 residues. Germline CDR1 SGHTA, CDR2 FQGTGA. V was shortened by 2 bases and J by 1 base, with 8 bases between the two germline ends.

CDR3 region: CAWKGGWVTGANVLTF. The CDR3 bases are TGTGCCTGGAAAGGGGGCTGGGTGACTGGGGCCAACGTCCTGACTTTC. This chain links TRBV30 with TRBJ2-6; 7 bases fit TRBD1. Germline CDR1 and CDR2: GTSNPN and SVGIG (reference sequence). V dropped 4 bases and J dropped 2; count of bases not matched to a gene: 8. There are 16 residues in the CDR3.

The chain recombines TRBV19 with TRBJ1-4; D not certain. The length of the CDR3 is 18 residues. Germline V gene sequence: CDR1 LNHDA, CDR2 SQIVND (reference sequence). V shed 8 bases and J shed 0 bases, with 22 bases lying between them. CDR3 amino acids: CASGDGMALYATNEKLFF. As DNA, the CDR3 is TGTGCCAGTGGTGATGGAATGGCTCTGTATGCAACTAATGAAAAACTGTTTTTT.

The gene calls are TRBV6-6 and TRBJ2-5; 12 positions match TRBD1. CDR3 length: 16 residues. Germline V gene sequence: CDR1 MNHNY, CDR2 SVGAGI (reference sequence). The V and J ends lost 6 bases and 4 bases, in that order; junction bases with no gene match: 9. The CDR3 DNA sequence: TGTGCCAGCAGCCTAGGGACAGGGGGCTTTGGAGAGACCCAGTACTTC. As protein: CASSLGTGGFGETQYF.

The CDR3 is CASSVTVPSTNTGELFF. The CDR3 DNA reads TGCGCCAGCAGCGTAACAGTACCCTCTACGAACACCGGGGAGCTGTTTTTT. The V call is TRBV5-1, the J call TRBJ2-2; D is unresolved. The CDR3 contains 17 residues. V lost 4 bases and J lost 0, with 16 bases in between. Germline V lookup: CDR1 SGHRS, CDR2 YFSETQ.

The genes are TRBV12-5 and TRBJ1-1; D call uncertain. The CDR3 consists of 17 residues. Deletions cut 7 bases from V and 0 bases from J, with 21 bases between. The germline V gene encodes CDR1 LGHNT and CDR2 FRNRAP. The CDR3 is CASEKLVQSGLNTEAFF. For the CDR3, the DNA is TGTGCTAGTGAAAAGTTGGTTCAGTCTGGCTTGAACACTGAAGCTTTCTTT.

The CDR3 sequence: CASSPKEGRTEAFF. The CDR3 bases are TGCGCCAGCAGCCCGAAGGAGGGACGGACTGAAGCTTTCTTT. The chain links TRBV5-1 to TRBJ1-1; D may be TRBD1 (5 bases). The germline V and J ends were trimmed by 4 bases and 5 bases, with 15 bases remaining between them. In germline, CDR1 is SGHRS, CDR2 YFSETQ. This CDR3 comprises 14 residues.

This clone was detected only once. This chain joins TRBV27 and TRBJ1-1; no clear D. V was pared by 4 bases and J by 9 bases, with 15 bases between. The CDR3 consists of 13 residues. Germline V gene lookup returns CDR1 MNHEY and CDR2 SMNVEV (reference sequence). CDR3 coding DNA: TGTGCCAGCAGTTCTTGGGCGGGCGGGCAAGCTTTCTTT. It yields the protein CASSSWAGGQAFF.

This clone was counted between two and nine times. V is TRBV15 and J is TRBJ1-2; D may be TRBD1 (5 bases). V lost 0 bases, J lost 5 bases, and 13 bases lay in between. This CDR3 spans 15 amino acids. CDR1 and CDR2 (germline): LNHNV, YYDKDF (reference sequence). CDR3 sequence: CATSRDSQGSYGYTF. In DNA, the CDR3 is TGTGCCACCAGCAGAGATAGCCAGGGATCATATGGCTACACCTTC. Full variable domain (rest looked up from reference TRBV15 and TRBJ1-2): DAMVIQNPRYQVTQFGKPVTLSCSQTLNHNVMYWYQQKSSQAPKLLFHYYDKDFNNEADTPDNFQSRRPNTSFCFLDIRSPGLGDTAMYLCATSRDSQGSYGYTFGSGTRLTVV.

The chain couples TRBV9 to TRBJ2-1; D possibly corresponds to TRBD2 (6 bases). Germline values: CDR1 SGDLS, CDR2 YYNGEE. Between the trimmed V and J ends, which lost 2 bases and 10 bases, there was a span of 13 bases. This CDR3 has 13 residues. This chain's CDR3 is CASSVLLASEQFF. The CDR3 bases are TGTGCCAGCAGCGTGTTACTAGCAAGCGAGCAGTTCTTC.

The chain is built from TRBV27 and TRBJ2-5, with TRBD1 identical over 9 bases. Germline V gene lookup returns CDR1 MNHEY and CDR2 SMNVEV (reference sequence). V gave up 2 bases and J gave up 5 bases; unmatched junction bases: 9. The CDR3 is 16 amino acids. The DNA of the CDR3 is TGTGCCAGCAGTTTAGCCCGGACAGGGGACGCCGAGACCCAGTACTTC. Amino acid sequence: CASSLARTGDAETQYF.

The chain is built from TRBV18 and TRBJ2-7; TRBD1 aligns across 9 bases. Losses at the gene ends were 3 bases for V and 5 bases for J; bases not matched to a gene: 2. The length of the CDR3 is 13 residues. Per germline, CDR1 KGHSH and CDR2 LQKENI. CDR3 region: CASSPTGGHEQYV. The CDR3 nucleotides read TGTGCCAGCTCACCCACAGGGGGCCACGAGCAGTACGTC.